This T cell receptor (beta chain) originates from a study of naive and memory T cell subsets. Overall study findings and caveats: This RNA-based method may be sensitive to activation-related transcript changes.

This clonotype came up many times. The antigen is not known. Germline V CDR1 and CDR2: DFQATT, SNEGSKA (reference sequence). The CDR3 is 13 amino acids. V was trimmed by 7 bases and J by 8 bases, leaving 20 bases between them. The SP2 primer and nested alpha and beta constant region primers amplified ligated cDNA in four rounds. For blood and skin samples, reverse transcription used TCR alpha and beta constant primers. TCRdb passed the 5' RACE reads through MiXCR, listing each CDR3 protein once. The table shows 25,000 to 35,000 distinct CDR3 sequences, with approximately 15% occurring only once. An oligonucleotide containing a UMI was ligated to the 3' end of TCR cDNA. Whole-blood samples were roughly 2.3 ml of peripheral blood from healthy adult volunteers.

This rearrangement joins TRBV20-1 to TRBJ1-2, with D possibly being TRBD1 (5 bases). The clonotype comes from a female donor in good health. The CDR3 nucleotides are TGCAGTGTAGCCCCCGGGGGAGGGCTGGGCTACACCTTC. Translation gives CSVAPGGGLGYTF.